Listed here are 8 T cell receptor beta chains from one sample, sequenced in a study of blood T cell repertoires in COVID-19. This table comes from immunoSEQ multiplex PCR, and its TCRdb copy is limited to in-frame clones, with some not included. The sample has approximately 330,000 clones; 65% to 90% are singletons. Sequencing was performed on PBMCs or T cells enriched from blood (not recorded which). The receptors derive from a middle-aged woman with acute COVID-19.

V usage is TRBV5-1 and J usage is TRBJ1-2, with D tentatively TRBD1 (6 bases). Deletions cut 6 bases from V and 4 bases from J, with 16 bases between. The germline V gene encodes CDR1 SGHRS and CDR2 YFSETQ. This CDR3 region has 14 residues. The CDR3 DNA sequence: TGCGCCAGCAATTTGGGGGGGCCGCCCTATGGCTACACCTTC. It yields the protein CASNLGGPPYGYTF.

This clone was counted only a few times. J is TRBJ1-4 and V is TRBV28; 7 bases match TRBD1. The CDR3 has 13 residues. The germline CDR1 and CDR2 sequences are MDHEN and SYDVKM. V was pared by 8 bases and J by 8 bases, with 8 bases of the junction left unmatched. In nucleotides, the CDR3 is TGTGCCAGCGGGGCAGGGGGACAGGAAAAACTGTTTTTT. It yields the protein CASGAGGQEKLFF.

The chain joins TRBV5-4 to TRBJ2-7; 13 positions match TRBD2. V lost 5 bases to trimming and J lost 5 bases; unmatched junction nucleotides: 7. CDR1 and CDR2 from the germline V gene are SGHNT and YYREEE (reference sequence). CDR3 length equals 15 residues. CDR3 sequence (DNA): TGTGCCAGCAGACGGACTAGCGGGAGAGGGGACGAGCAGTACTTC. It codes for CASRRTSGRGDEQYF.

The V and J genes are TRBV9 and TRBJ1-2; TRBD1 might be the D (6 bases). This CDR3 comprises 15 residues. The germline CDR1 and CDR2 sequences are SGDLS and YYNGEE. V was pared by 3 bases and J by 4 bases, with 16 bases between. CDR3 loop: CASSDPPDSFYGYTF. Here the CDR3 DNA reads TGTGCCAGCAGCGACCCCCCGGACAGTTTCTATGGCTACACCTTC.

V and J are TRBV11-3 and TRBJ2-5; 9 positions agree with TRBD1. The ends lost 3 bases at V and 5 bases at J; junction bases unmatched: 1. This CDR3 has 13 residues. CDR1 and CDR2 (germline): SGHNT, YENEEA. CDR3 sequence: CASSFDRGETQYF. DNA of the CDR3: TGTGCCAGCAGCTTCGACAGGGGGGAGACCCAGTACTTC.

The gene calls are TRBV5-6 and TRBJ2-3; 8 bases are shared with TRBD2. Per germline, CDR1 SGHDT and CDR2 YYEEEE. The V segment lost 0 bases and the J segment 5 bases; nucleotides outside the gene matches: 8. CDR3 length: 16 residues. The CDR3 is CASSLGPPGGRDTQYF. The CDR3 DNA reads as TGTGCCAGCAGCTTGGGGCCCCCGGGGGGGCGAGATACGCAGTATTTT.

Regarding this clone: Additional DNA sequences in this sample encode the identical CDR3. V is TRBV7-9 and J is TRBJ1-4; TRBD1 aligns across 10 bases. In germline, CDR1 is SEHNR, CDR2 FQNEAQ (reference sequence). With 5 bases clipped from V and 5 bases from J, the junction kept 2 bases outside the gene matches. CDR3 size: 14 residues. CDR3 sequence: CASSTGQGNEKLFF. In nucleotides, the CDR3 is TGTGCCAGCAGCACGGGACAGGGGAATGAAAAACTGTTTTTT. The entire variable domain, with the rest obtained from reference TRBV7-9 and TRBJ1-4, is as follows: DTGVSQNPRHKITKRGQNVTFRCDPISEHNRLYWYRQTLGQGPEFLTYFQNEAQLEKSRLLSDRFSAERPKGSFSTLEIQRTEQGDSAMYLCASSTGQGNEKLFFGSGTQLSVL.

V and J are TRBV12-5 and TRBJ2-1; the match to TRBD1 covers 11 bases. This CDR3 spans 15 amino acids. The J segment lost 6 bases and the V segment lost 6 bases, leaving 7 bases of the junction unmatched. CDR1 is LGHNT and CDR2 is FRNRAP in the germline V gene. As DNA, the CDR3 is TGTGCTAGTGGCCCCGGACAGGGGGCAGGCAATGAGCAGTTCTTC. This encodes CASGPGQGAGNEQFF.